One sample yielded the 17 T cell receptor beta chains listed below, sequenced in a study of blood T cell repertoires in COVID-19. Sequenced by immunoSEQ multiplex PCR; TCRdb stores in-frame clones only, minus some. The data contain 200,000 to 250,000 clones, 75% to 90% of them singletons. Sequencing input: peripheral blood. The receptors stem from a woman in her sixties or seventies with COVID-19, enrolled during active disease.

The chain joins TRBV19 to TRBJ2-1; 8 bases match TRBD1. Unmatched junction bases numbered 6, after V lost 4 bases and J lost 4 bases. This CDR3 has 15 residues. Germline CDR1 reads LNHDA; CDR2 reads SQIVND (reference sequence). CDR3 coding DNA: TGTGCCAGTAGTAAATCCGGGACAGGTTACAATGAGCAGTTCTTC. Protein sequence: CASSKSGTGYNEQFF.

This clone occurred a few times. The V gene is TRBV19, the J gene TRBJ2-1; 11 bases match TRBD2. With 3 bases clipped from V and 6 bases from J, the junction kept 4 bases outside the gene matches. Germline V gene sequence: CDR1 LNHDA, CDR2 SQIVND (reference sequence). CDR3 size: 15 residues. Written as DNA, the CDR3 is TGTGCCAGTAGTATCGGAACTAGCGGGAGCAATGAGCAGTTCTTC. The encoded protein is CASSIGTSGSNEQFF.

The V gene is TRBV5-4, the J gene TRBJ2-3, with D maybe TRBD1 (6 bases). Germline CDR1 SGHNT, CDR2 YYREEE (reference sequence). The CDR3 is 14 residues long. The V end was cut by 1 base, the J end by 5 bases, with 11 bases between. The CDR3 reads CASSLKTGRDTQYF. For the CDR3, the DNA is TGTGCCAGCAGCTTGAAAACAGGGCGAGATACGCAGTATTTT. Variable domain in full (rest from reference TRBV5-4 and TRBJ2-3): ETGVTQSPTHLIKTRGQQVTLRCSSQSGHNTVSWYQQALGQGPQFIFQYYREEENGRGNFPPRFSGLQFPNYSSELNVNALELDDSALYLCASSLKTGRDTQYFGPGTRLTVL.

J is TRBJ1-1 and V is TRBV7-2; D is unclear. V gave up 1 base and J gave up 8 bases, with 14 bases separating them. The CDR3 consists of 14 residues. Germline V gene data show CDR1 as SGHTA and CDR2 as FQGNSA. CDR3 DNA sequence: TGTGCCAGCAGCTTAGGTGGCAGGCAAATCGAAGCTTTCTTT. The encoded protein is CASSLGGRQIEAFF.

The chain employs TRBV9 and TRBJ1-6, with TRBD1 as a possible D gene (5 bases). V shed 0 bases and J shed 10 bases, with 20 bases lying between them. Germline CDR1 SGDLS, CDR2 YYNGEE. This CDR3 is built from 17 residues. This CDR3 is CASSVAGGRAFSSPLHF. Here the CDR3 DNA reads TGTGCCAGCAGCGTAGCGGGGGGGAGGGCGTTCAGCTCACCCCTCCACTTT.

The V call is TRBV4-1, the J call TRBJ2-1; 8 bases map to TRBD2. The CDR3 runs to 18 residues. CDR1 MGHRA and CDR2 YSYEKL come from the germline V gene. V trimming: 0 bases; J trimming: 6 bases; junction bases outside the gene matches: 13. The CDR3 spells CASSQESLTSGGSNEQFF. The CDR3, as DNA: TGCGCCAGCAGCCAAGAATCCCTCACTAGCGGTGGATCCAATGAGCAGTTCTTC.

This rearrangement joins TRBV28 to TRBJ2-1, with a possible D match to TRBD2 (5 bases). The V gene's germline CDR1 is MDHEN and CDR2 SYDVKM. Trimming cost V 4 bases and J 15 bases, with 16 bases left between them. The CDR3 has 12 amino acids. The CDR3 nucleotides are TGTGCCAGCAGTTCCCGGGCCCAAAGCGGGTTCTTC. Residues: CASSSRAQSGFF. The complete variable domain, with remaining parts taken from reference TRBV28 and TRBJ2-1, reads DVKVTQSSRYLVKRTGEKVFLECVQDMDHENMFWYRQDPGLGLRLIYFSYDVKMKEKGDIPEGYSVSREKKERFSLILESASTNQTSMYLCASSSRAQSGFFGPGTRLTVL.

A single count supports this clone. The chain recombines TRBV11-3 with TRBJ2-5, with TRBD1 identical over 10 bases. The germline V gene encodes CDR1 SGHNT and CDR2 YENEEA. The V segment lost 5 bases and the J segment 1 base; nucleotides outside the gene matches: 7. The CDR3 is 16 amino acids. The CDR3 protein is CASSTGQGEAQETQYF. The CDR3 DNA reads TGTGCCAGCAGCACTGGACAGGGGGAGGCCCAAGAGACCCAGTACTTC.

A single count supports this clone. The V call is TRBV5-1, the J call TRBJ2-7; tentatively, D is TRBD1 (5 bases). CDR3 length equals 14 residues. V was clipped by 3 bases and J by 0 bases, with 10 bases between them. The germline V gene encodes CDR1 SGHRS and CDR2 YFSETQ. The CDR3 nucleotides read TGCGCCAGCAGCTCGACAGCGAGCTCCTACGAGCAGTACTTC. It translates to CASSSTASSYEQYF. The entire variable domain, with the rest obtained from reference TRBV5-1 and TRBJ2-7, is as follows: KAGVTQTPRYLIKTRGQQVTLSCSPISGHRSVSWYQQTPGQGLQFLFEYFSETQRNKGNFPGRFSGRQFSNSRSEMNVSTLELGDSALYLCASSSTASSYEQYFGPGTRLTVT.

CDR3 sequence (DNA): TGTGCCACCAGTGATCCTCCGGGACAGGGGATATGGGAGACCCAGTACTTC. Its protein is CATSDPPGQGIWETQYF. The rearrangement links TRBV24-1 to TRBJ2-5, with TRBD1 identical over 10 bases. This CDR3 spans 17 amino acids. The ends lost 3 bases at V and 5 bases at J; junction bases unmatched: 11. Germline V CDR1 and CDR2: KGHDR, SFDVKD.

The CDR3 sequence: CASSYSGRRETQYF. The CDR3 region has the DNA TGCGCCAGCAGCTACAGCGGGAGGCGCGAGACCCAGTACTTC. The chain employs TRBV5-1 and TRBJ2-5, with 9 bases that match TRBD2. Germline CDR1 and CDR2: SGHRS and YFSETQ. J gave up 5 bases and V 3 bases, and 5 bases lay outside the gene matches. The CDR3 totals 14 residues.

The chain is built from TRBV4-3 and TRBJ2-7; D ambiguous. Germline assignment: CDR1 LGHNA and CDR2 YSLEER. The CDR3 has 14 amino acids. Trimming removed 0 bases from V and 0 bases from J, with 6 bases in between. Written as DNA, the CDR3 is TGCGCCAGCAGCCAAGATACGGGCTCCTACGAGCAGTACTTC. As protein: CASSQDTGSYEQYF.

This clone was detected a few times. CDR3 residues: CASRPDRAAAEAFF. The CDR3 region has the DNA TGTGCCAGCAGACCTGACAGGGCGGCGGCTGAAGCTTTCTTT. The chain couples TRBV6-5 to TRBJ1-1; 7 bases fit TRBD1. From germline, CDR1 is MNHEY and CDR2 SVGAGI. The V and J ends lost 6 bases and 6 bases, in that order; junction bases with no gene match: 10. This CDR3 spans 14 amino acids.

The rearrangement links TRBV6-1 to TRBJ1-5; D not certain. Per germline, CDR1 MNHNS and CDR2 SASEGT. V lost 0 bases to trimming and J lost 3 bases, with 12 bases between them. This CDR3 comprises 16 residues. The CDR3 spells CASSEALGRNNQPQHF. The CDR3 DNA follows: TGTGCCAGCAGTGAAGCCCTCGGCAGGAACAATCAGCCCCAGCATTTT.

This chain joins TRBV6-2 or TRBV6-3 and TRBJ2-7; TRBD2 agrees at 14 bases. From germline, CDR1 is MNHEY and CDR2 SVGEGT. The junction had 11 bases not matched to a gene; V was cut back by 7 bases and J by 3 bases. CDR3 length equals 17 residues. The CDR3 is CASIPWGTSGSYYEQYF. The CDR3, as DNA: TGTGCCAGCATCCCGTGGGGGACTAGCGGGAGTTACTACGAGCAGTACTTC.

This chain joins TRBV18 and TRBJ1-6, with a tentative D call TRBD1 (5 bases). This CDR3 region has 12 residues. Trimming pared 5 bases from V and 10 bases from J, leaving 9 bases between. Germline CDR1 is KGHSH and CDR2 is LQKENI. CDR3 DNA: TGTGCCAGCTCATCGGGGGAATCACCCCTCCACTTT. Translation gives CASSSGESPLHF.

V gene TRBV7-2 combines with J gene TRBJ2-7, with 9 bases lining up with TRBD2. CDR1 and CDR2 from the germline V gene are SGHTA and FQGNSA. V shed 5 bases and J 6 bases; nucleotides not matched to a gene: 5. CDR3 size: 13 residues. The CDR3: CASSIRTSVEQYF. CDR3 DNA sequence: TGTGCCAGCAGCATCCGGACTAGCGTCGAGCAGTACTTC. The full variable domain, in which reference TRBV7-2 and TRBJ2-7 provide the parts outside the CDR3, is GAGVSQSPSNKVTEKGKDVELRCDPISGHTALYWYRQSLGQGLEFLIYFQGNSAPDKSGLPSDRFSAERTGGSVSTLTIQRTQQEDSAVYLCASSIRTSVEQYFGPGTRLTVT.